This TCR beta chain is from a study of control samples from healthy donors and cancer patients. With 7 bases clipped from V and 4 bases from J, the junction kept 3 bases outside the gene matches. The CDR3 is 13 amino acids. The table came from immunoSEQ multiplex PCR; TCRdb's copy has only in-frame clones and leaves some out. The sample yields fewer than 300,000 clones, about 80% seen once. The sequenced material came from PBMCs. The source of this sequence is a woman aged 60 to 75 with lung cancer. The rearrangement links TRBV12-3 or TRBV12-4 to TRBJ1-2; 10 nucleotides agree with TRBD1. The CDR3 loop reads CASTGTGAYGYTF. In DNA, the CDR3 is TGTGCCAGCACCGGGACAGGGGCCTATGGCTACACCTTC.